This T cell receptor beta chain is drawn from a study of T cell responses to AZD1222 COVID-19 vaccine. Per the germline V gene, CDR1 is LGHNA and CDR2 is YNFKEQ. CDR3 length: 17 amino acids. Trimming cost V 3 bases and J 0 bases, with 12 bases left between them. Clones were sequenced by immunoSEQ multiplex PCR, and TCRdb holds only the in-frame ones, with some missing. Among tens of thousands of clones listed, approximately 90% were seen once. The receptor was derived from an adult who received the MenACWY meningococcal vaccine as a control. This specimen was peripheral blood, taken 28 days after the second dose of the MenACWY control vaccine. The V call is TRBV4-2, the J call TRBJ1-6; D is undetermined. CDR3 amino acids: CASSQGGPTSYNSPLHF. The CDR3 nucleotides read TGTGCCAGCAGCCAGGGAGGGCCGACCTCCTATAATTCACCCCTCCACTTT.